The 9 T cell receptor beta chains in this list originate from one sample, sequenced in a study of T cell responses to AZD1222 COVID-19 vaccine (dated by TCRdb to about 2021). The sample's time point, from its label and the paper: baseline before first vaccination. Libraries were constructed by the immunoSEQ multiplex PCR assay. In TCRdb, the immuneACCESS table is reduced to in-frame sequences with V and J assigned. These tables do not hold every clone; where another copy was compared, an unresolved V gene accounts for under half, and the others remain unexplained. The sample yields 100,000 to 150,000 clones; roughly 88% were counted once. The ten largest make up roughly 5.4% of the sample. The sample here was peripheral blood, taken on day 0 of AZD1222 vaccination. These receptors were obtained from an adult in good health.

The chain is built from TRBV9 and TRBJ1-6; D call uncertain. Trimming took off 4 bases at V and 0 bases at J, with 11 bases between the two ends. In germline, CDR1 is SGDLS, CDR2 YYNGEE. The CDR3 runs to 16 residues. The DNA of the CDR3 is TGTGCCAGCAGCACATCATACAGCTCCTATAATTCACCCCTCCACTTT. Protein sequence: CASSTSYSSYNSPLHF.

This clone was seen once. This rearrangement joins TRBV29-1 to TRBJ2-1, with TRBD2 matching 13 bases. After removal of 6 bases from V and 7 bases from J, the junction contained 12 bases not matched to a gene. The CDR3 sequence is 16 residues long. The germline gives CDR1 SQVTM, CDR2 ANQGSEA. DNA for the CDR3: TGCAGCGTGGTACCCGGGACTAGCGGGGTTGATAATGAGCAGTTCTTC. Protein sequence: CSVVPGTSGVDNEQFF.

The chain uses TRBV6-5 and TRBJ1-5; D remains unclear. Germline CDR1 is MNHEY and CDR2 is SVGAGI. CDR3 length: 13 amino acids. V gave up 3 bases and J gave up 5 bases, with 8 bases separating them. CDR3 sequence (DNA): TGTGCCAGCAGTTATGAGTGGGATCAGCCCCAGCATTTT. Encoded protein: CASSYEWDQPQHF.

The gene calls are TRBV27 and TRBJ2-6; no definite D call. V lost 6 bases, J lost 0 bases, and 3 bases lay in between. There are 13 residues in the CDR3. From germline, CDR1 is MNHEY and CDR2 SMNVEV (reference sequence). The CDR3 loop reads CASRPSGANVLTF. The CDR3 DNA sequence: TGTGCCAGCAGACCCTCTGGGGCCAACGTCCTGACTTTC.

The chain carries TRBV2 and TRBJ1-3, with D possibly matching TRBD1 (5 bases). Trimming cost V 6 bases and J 0 bases, with 12 bases left between them. The V gene's germline CDR1 is SNHLY and CDR2 FYNNEI. The CDR3 length is 15 residues. For the CDR3, the DNA is TGTGCCAGCAGGGGGACGGGAGCCTCTGGAAACACCATATATTTT. It codes for CASRGTGASGNTIYF.

This chain connects TRBV7-2 to TRBJ1-6, with D hard to call. The CDR3 spans 15 residues. Per germline, CDR1 SGHTA and CDR2 FQGNSA. The V gene lost 1 base and the J gene lost 6 bases, with 10 bases spanning the gap. The CDR3 reads CASSLGEGFNSPLHF. DNA of the CDR3: TGTGCCAGCAGCTTAGGGGAGGGTTTTAATTCACCCCTCCACTTT.

The rearrangement uses TRBV3-1 (or the pseudogene TRBV3-2) and TRBJ1-4; tentatively, D is TRBD1 (5 bases). Trimming pared 3 bases from V and 8 bases from J, leaving 7 bases between. CDR3 size: 12 residues. The germline V gene encodes CDR1 LGHDT and CDR2 YNNKEL (reference sequence). CDR3 amino acids: CASSHRGEKLFF. The CDR3 DNA is TGTGCCAGCAGCCATAGGGGCGAAAAACTGTTTTTT.

This chain connects TRBV13 to TRBJ1-1; D unresolved. The CDR3 contains 14 residues. Germline loops: CDR1 PRHDT, CDR2 FYEKMQ (reference sequence). Trimming shortened V by 3 bases and J by 0 bases, and 8 bases separated the two germline ends. The CDR3 DNA reads TGTGCCAGCAGCTTCCCTCACATGAACACTGAAGCTTTCTTT. It specifies CASSFPHMNTEAFF.

J is TRBJ2-7 and V is TRBV27, with a possible D match to TRBD1 (6 bases). The ends were cut back, 5 bases at V and 2 bases at J, with 16 bases in the middle. Germline loops: CDR1 MNHEY, CDR2 SMNVEV (reference sequence). The CDR3 runs to 15 residues. CDR3 amino acids: CASSPRTVSTYEQYF. For the CDR3, the DNA is TGTGCCAGCAGTCCCAGGACAGTCTCGACCTACGAGCAGTACTTC.